The T cell receptor (beta chain) described here comes from a study of cytomegalovirus exposure and HLA in healthy donors. The CDR3 sequence is 17 residues long. Germline V gives CDR1 SEHNR, CDR2 FQNEAQ (reference sequence). Comment on this clone: Its antigen is not known. The germline gene is not matched at one end of the junction; a read error may be the cause.

The PCR made use of 60 Vbeta and 13 Jbeta primers. Produced via immunoSEQ multiplex PCR; TCRdb's table is partial and in-frame only. The repertoire holds 150,000 to 200,000 clones, with 81% as singletons. Study results and limitations: A few CMV-associated chains proved CMV antigen-specific in vitro. Data from an earlier analysis indicated that most TCR beta V segments were productive either about 87% or about 30% of the time. Roughly even sequencing depth across donors was the assumption behind the presence/absence analyses. Later analysis indicated greater clonal expansion among HLA-associated TCR beta chains than among equally common other chains.

The origin of this receptor is a man aged 45 to 65 in good health and CMV-seronegative. J is TRBJ2-2 and V is TRBV7-9; the match to TRBD1 covers 7 bases. Sequencing was performed on PBMCs. CDR3 in amino acids: CAGSSVKQGVNTGELFF. The CDR3 DNA follows: TGTGCCGGCAGCTCCGTTAAGCAGGGGGTGAACACCGGGGAGCTGTTTTTT. Full variable domain (missing parts from reference TRBV7-9 and TRBJ2-2): DTGVSQNPRHKITKRGQNVTFRCDPISEHNRLYWYRQTLGQGPEFLTYFQNEAQLEKSRLLSDRFSAERPKGSFSTLEIQRTEQGDSAMYLCAGSSVKQGVNTGELFFGEGSRLTVL.